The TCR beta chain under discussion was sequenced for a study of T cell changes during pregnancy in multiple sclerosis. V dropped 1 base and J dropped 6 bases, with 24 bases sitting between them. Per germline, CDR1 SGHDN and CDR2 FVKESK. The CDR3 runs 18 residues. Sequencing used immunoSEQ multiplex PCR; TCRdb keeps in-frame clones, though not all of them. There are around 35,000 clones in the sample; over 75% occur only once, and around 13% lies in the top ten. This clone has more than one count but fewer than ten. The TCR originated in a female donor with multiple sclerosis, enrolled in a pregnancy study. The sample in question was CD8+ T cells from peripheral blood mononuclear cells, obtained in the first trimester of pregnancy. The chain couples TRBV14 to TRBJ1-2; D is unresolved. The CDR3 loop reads CASSQAEDYWLAGDGYTF. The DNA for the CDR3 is TGTGCCAGCAGCCAAGCCGAAGACTACTGGCTGGCAGGAGATGGCTACACCTTC.